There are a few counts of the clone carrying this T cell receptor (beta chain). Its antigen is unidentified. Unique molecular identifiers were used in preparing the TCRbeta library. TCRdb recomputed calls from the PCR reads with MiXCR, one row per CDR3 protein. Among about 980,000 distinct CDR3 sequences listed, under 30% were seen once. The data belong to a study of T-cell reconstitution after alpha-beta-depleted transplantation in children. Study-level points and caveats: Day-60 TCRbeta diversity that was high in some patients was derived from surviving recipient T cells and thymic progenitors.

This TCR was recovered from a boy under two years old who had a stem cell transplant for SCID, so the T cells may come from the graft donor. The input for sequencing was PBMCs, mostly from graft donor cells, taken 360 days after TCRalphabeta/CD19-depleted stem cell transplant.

CDR3 region: CASSVGGIGNEQFF. The CDR3 DNA reads TGTGCCAGCAGCGTCGGGGGAATTGGGAATGAGCAGTTCTTC. The chain recombines TRBV9 with TRBJ2-1; D may be TRBD2 (6 bases). Germline values: CDR1 SGDLS, CDR2 YYNGEE. The V end was cut by 2 bases, the J end by 7 bases, with 13 bases between. The CDR3 sequence is 14 residues long.